These T cell receptor beta chains were read from a single sample in a study of early T cells in non-severe SARS-CoV-2 infection. Via MiXCR, TCRdb re-called the 5' RACE reads, giving one row per CDR3 protein. The top ten clones hold approximately 2% of a sample with 90,000 to 100,000 distinct CDR3 sequences, about 12% of them seen once. The sample consisted of whole blood. These receptors were taken from an adult who was a healthcare worker with PCR-confirmed SARS-CoV-2 infection or an uninfected control (not recorded which). Both conserved end residues are part of each CDR3. D genes are given only for firm matches. Clone size is not always given. Where it is, it says once, few, many or a class for expanded clones.

size	V	D	J	DNA	CDR3
-	TRBV3-1	TRBD2	TRBJ2-3	TGTGCCAGCAGCCCCCCCCGGGGGGGCGAGGGAGATACGCAGTATTTT	CASSPPRGGEGDTQYF
many	TRBV2	-	TRBJ2-2	TGTGCCAGCAGTGCAATCAGAGGTGGCTCATATGGCGACGGGGAGCTGTTTTTT	CASSAIRGGSYGDGELFF
few	TRBV4-1	-	TRBJ1-4	TGCGCCAGCAGCCAAGGCTGGGGGGATGAAAAACTGTTTTTT	CASSQGWGDEKLFF
-	TRBV20-1	-	TRBJ2-5	TGCAGTGCTAGACGTACTAGATCGGGAGAGACCCAGTACTTC	CSARRTRSGETQYF
many	TRBV7-8	TRBD2	TRBJ2-1	TGTGCCAGCAGCCCAGGGGAACTAGCGGGGGGGCCGAATGAGCAGTTCTTC	CASSPGELAGGPNEQFF
-	TRBV19	-	TRBJ2-7	TGTGCCAGTAGCATCGTTCCGGCCGGAACCTACGAGCAGTACTTC	CASSIVPAGTYEQYF
few	TRBV12-3/TRBV12-4	TRBD1	TRBJ2-7	TGTGCCAGCAGCAACACCGGACAGGGCAGCGAGCAGTACTTC	CASSNTGQGSEQYF
many	TRBV7-9	-	TRBJ1-6	TGTGCCAGCAGCGGGAGGGAAAATTCACCCCTCCACTTT	CASSGRENSPLHF
-	TRBV6-5	TRBD1	TRBJ1-6	TGTGCCAGCAGTCCACTGGGACAGAGGAATTCACCCCTCCACTTT	CASSPLGQRNSPLHF
many	TRBV27	-	TRBJ1-5	TGTGCCAGCAGTTTATCCGAGGGGAGGCATCAGCCCCAGCATTTT	CASSLSEGRHQPQHF
few	TRBV15	-	TRBJ1-5	TGTGCCACCAGCAGAGATAGGCAGCCCCAGCATTTT	CATSRDRQPQHF